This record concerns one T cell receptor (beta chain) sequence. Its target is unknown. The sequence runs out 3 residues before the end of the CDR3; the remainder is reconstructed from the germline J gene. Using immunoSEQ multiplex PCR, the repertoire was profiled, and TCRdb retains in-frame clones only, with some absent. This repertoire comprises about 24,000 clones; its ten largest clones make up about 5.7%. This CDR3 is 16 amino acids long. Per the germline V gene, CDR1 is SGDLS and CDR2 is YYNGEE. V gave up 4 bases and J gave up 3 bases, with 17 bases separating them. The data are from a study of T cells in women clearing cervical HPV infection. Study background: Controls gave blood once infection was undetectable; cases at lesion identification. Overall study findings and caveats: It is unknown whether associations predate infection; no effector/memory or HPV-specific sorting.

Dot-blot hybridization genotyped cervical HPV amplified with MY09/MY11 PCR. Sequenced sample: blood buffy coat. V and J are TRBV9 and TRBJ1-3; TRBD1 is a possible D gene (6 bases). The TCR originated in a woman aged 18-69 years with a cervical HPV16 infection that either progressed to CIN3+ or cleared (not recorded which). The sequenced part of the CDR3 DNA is TGTGCCAGCAGCCTAGGGCGGGGGGCTAATGGAAACACC. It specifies CASSLGRGANGNT. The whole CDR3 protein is CASSLGRGANGNTIYF.